This T cell receptor (beta chain) appears in the sequencing data of a study of T cell responses to AZD1222 COVID-19 vaccine. The repertoire was sequenced with immunoSEQ multiplex PCR; TCRdb's copy has only in-frame clones and lacks some. Among just under 55,000 clones, roughly nine tenths were seen once, and the ten largest hold 1.5% to 2.5%. This TCR was sampled from an adult in good health. This material consisted of peripheral blood, taken on day 0 of AZD1222 vaccination.

CDR3 protein: CASSSTGTTTNEKLFF. The CDR3 region has the DNA TGTGCCAGCAGCTCCACAGGGACTACAACTAATGAAAAACTGTTTTTT. The chain joins TRBV11-1 to TRBJ1-4; possible D gene TRBD1, 6 bases. The CDR3 is 16 residues long. Germline V CDR1 and CDR2: SGHAT, FQDESV (reference sequence). Deletions cut 4 bases from V and 0 bases from J, with 12 bases between.